This T cell receptor beta chain originates from a study of blood T cell repertoires in COVID-19. About the research overall: COVID-19 samples from acute and convalescent phases originated in the United States, Italy and Spain.

Looked up from germline, CDR1 is MNHEY and CDR2 is SVGAGI. Trimming shortened V by 7 bases and J by 3 bases, and 19 bases separated the two germline ends. CDR3 length equals 15 residues. In its sample, this clone was seen once. This table comes from immunoSEQ multiplex PCR, and its TCRdb copy is limited to in-frame clones, with some not included. The sample gives approximately 50,000 clones, around 88% of which show up once; roughly 14% is in the top ten. The sample consisted of peripheral blood. The sequence was collected from a human donor in a cohort sampled during active COVID-19. The chain carries TRBV6-5 and TRBJ2-7; TRBD1 is a possible D gene (6 bases). CDR3 protein: CASTGRQGIGYEQYF. The CDR3, as DNA: TGTGCCAGCACCGGGCGGCAGGGGATTGGCTACGAGCAGTACTTC.